This T cell receptor beta chain was obtained from a study of T cells in Graves' hyperthyroidism and ophthalmopathy. It was RNA transcripts that yielded the amplified TCR beta CDR3 regions. The study used the HTBI primer set for a first-round RT-PCR of the TCR CDR3. TCRdb re-called the multiplex PCR reads through MiXCR, storing one row per CDR3 protein. Of 600,000 or so distinct CDR3 sequences in the sample, under 60% were seen once. This CDR3 comprises 13 residues. Trimming cost V 5 bases and J 7 bases, with 14 bases left between them. Germline V lookup: CDR1 SGHVS, CDR2 FNYEAQ. This receptor was identified in a woman aged 18-35 years with Graves' hyperthyroidism. The sequencing input was peripheral blood or thyroid tissue (not recorded which). This chain joins TRBV7-6 and TRBJ1-2; D may be TRBD1 (6 bases). The CDR3 loop is CASSTTGLVGYTF. The DNA of the CDR3 is TGTGCCAGCAGCACGACAGGCTTAGTTGGCTACACCTTC.